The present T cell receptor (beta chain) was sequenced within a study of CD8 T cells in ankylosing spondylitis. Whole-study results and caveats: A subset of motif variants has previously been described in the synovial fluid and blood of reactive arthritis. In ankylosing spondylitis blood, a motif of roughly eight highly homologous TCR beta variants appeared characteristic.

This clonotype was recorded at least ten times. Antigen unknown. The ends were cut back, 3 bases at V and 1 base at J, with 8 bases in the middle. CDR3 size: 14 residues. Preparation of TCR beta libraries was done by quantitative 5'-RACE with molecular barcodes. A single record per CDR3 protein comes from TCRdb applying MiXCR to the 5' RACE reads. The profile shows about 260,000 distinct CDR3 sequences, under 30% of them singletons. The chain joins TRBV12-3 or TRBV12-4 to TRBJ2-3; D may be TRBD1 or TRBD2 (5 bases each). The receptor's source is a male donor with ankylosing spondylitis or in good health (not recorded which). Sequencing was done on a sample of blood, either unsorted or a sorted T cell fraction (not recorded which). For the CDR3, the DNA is TGTGCCAGCAGTTTGGGACCGGGCACAGATACGCAGTATTTT. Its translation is CASSLGPGTDTQYF.